This TCR beta chain stems from a study of PD-L1 blockade in urothelial cancer. Germline CDR1 SGHTA, CDR2 FQGNSA. The V and J ends lost 0 bases and 4 bases, in that order; junction bases with no gene match: 7. This CDR3 comprises 16 residues. Time point noted: peripheral blood 6 weeks after treatment start. The method was immunoSEQ multiplex PCR; TCRdb's version includes in-frame clones alone and lacks a portion of them. The table has roughly 100,000 clones, around 78% seen once. This receptor was taken from a man between 65 and 85 years old with urothelial cancer. V gene TRBV7-2 combines with J gene TRBJ2-5; 8 nucleotides line up with TRBD2. The sequencing here drew on PBMCs, taken around atezolizumab (anti-PD-L1) treatment. The CDR3 DNA sequence: TGTGCCAGCAGCTTAGCGACGGGGCGGGGGGCAGAGACCCAGTACTTC. This sequence encodes CASSLATGRGAETQYF.